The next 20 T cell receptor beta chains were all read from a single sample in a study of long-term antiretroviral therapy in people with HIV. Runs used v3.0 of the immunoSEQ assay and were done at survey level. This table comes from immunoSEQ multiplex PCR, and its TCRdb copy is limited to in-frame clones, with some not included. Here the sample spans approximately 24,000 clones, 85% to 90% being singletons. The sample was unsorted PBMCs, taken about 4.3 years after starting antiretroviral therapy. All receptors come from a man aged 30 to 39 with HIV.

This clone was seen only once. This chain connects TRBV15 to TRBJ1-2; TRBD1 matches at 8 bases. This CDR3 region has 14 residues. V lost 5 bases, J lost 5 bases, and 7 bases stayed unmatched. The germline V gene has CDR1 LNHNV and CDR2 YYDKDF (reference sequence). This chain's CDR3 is CATSVDRDGYGYTF. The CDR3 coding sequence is TGTGCCACCAGCGTGGACAGGGATGGGTATGGCTACACCTTC.

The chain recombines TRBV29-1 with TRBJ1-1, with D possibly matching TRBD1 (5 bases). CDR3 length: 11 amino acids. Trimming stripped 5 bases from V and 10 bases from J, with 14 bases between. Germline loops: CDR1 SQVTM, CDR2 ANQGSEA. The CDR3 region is CSVIRDGGAFF. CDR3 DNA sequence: TGCAGCGTTATAAGGGACGGCGGAGCTTTCTTT.

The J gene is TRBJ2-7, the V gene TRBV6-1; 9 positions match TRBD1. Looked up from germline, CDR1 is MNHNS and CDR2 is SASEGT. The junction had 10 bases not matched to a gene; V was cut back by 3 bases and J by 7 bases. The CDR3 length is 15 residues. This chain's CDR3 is CASSDGQGTSREQYF. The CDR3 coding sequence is TGTGCCAGCAGTGACGGACAGGGGACCTCTAGGGAGCAGTACTTC.

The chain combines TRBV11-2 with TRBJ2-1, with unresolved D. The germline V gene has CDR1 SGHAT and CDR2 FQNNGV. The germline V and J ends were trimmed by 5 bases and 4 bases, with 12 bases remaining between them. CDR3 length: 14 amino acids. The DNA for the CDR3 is TGTGCCAGCAGCAGCCGGGCCATATACAATGAGCAGTTCTTC. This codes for CASSSRAIYNEQFF.

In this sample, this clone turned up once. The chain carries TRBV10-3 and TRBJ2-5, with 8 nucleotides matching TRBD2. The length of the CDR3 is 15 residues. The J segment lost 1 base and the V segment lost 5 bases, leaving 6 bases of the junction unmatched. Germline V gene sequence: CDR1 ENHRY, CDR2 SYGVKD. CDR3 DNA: TGTGCCATCAGTTCTAGCGGGCAAACCCAAGAGACCCAGTACTTC. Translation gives CAISSSGQTQETQYF.

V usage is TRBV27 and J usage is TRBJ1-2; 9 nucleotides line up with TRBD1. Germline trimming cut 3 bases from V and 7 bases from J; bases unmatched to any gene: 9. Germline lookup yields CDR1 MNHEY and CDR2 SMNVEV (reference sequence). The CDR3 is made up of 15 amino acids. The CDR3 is CASSFTTRDRAGYTF. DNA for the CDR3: TGTGCCAGCAGTTTCACCACGCGGGACAGGGCTGGCTACACCTTC.

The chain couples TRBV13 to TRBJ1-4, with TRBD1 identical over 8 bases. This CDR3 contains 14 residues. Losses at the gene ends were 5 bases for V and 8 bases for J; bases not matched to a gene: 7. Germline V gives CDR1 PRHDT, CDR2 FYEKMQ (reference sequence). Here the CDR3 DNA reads TGTGCCAGCAGCCTGGGACAGGATTGGGAAAAACTGTTTTTT. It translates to CASSLGQDWEKLFF.

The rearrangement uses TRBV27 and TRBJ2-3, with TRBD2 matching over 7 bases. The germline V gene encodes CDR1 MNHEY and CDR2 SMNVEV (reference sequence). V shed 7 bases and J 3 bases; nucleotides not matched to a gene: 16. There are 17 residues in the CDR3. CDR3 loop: CASTPPKGGRVTDTQYF. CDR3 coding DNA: TGTGCCAGCACCCCCCCTAAGGGAGGGAGGGTTACAGATACGCAGTATTTT.

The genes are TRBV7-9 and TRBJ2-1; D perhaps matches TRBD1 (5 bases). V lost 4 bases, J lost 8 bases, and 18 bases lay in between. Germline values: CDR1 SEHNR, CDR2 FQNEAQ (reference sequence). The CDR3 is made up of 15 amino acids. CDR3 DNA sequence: TGTGCCAGCAGCTCCCAGAGAGGCCCAGGGCATGAGCAGTTCTTC. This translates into CASSSQRGPGHEQFF.

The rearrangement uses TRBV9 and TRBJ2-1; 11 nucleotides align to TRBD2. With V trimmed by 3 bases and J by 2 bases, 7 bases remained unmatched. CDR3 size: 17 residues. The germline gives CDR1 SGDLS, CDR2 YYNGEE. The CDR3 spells CASSADLSGGAYNEQFF. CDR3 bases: TGTGCCAGCAGCGCCGATCTTAGCGGGGGGGCCTACAATGAGCAGTTCTTC.

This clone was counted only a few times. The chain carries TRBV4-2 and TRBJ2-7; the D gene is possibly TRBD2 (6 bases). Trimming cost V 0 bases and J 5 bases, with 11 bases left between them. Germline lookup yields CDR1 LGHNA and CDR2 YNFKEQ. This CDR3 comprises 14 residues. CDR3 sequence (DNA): TGTGCCAGCAGCCAAGATACCGGGGGTGACGAGCAGTACTTC. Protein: CASSQDTGGDEQYF.

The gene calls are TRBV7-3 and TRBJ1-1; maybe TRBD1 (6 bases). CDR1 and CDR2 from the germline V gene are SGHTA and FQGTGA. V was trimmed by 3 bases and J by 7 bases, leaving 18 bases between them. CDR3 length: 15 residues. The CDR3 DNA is TGTGCCAGCAGCTTGTTAAGGGTGAGGGGGGGTGAAGCTTTCTTT. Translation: CASSLLRVRGGEAFF.

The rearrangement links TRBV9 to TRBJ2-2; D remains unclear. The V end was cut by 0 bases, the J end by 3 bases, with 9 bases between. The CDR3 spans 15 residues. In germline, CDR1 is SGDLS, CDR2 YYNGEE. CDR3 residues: CASSVDGPDTGELFF. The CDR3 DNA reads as TGTGCCAGCAGCGTAGACGGGCCTGACACCGGGGAGCTGTTTTTT.

For the CDR3, the DNA is TGTGCCACCAGCAGAGATTTGGCAAGCTCCTATAATTCACCCCTCCACTTT. Translation: CATSRDLASSYNSPLHF. The gene calls are TRBV15 and TRBJ1-6; D is uncertain. The germline CDR1 and CDR2 sequences are LNHNV and YYDKDF (reference sequence). Deletions cut 0 bases from V and 0 bases from J, with 9 bases between. The CDR3 runs 17 residues.

In nucleotides, the CDR3 is TGTGCCATCAGTGAGTACGCCGACTCTGGAAACACCATATATTTT. Its protein is CAISEYADSGNTIYF. The genes are TRBV10-3 and TRBJ1-3, with no clear D. CDR1 ENHRY and CDR2 SYGVKD come from the germline V gene. The CDR3 is 15 amino acids. The germline V and J ends were trimmed by 1 base and 0 bases, with 7 bases remaining between them.

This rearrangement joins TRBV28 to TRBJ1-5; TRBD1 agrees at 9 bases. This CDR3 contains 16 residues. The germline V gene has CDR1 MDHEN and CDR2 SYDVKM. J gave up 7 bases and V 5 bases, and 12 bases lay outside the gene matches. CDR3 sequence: CASSGGTGSLRQPQHF. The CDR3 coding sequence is TGTGCCAGCAGTGGGGGGACAGGGAGCCTCCGGCAGCCCCAGCATTTT.

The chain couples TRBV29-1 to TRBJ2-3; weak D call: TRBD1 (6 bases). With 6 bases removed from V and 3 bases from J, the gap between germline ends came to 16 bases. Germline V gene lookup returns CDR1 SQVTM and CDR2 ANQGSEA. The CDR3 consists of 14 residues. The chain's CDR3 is CSVDSVLGTDTQYF. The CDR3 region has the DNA TGCAGCGTGGACAGCGTCCTAGGGACAGATACGCAGTATTTT.

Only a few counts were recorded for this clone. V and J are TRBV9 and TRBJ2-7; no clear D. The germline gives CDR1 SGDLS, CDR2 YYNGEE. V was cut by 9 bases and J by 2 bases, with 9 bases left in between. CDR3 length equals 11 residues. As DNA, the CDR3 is TGTGCCAACAAAGGTGCCTACGAGCAGTACTTC. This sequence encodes CANKGAYEQYF.

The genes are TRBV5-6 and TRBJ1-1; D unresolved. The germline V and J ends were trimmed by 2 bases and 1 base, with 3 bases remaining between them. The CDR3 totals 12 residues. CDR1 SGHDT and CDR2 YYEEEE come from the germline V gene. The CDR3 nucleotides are TGTGCCAGCAGCTTTCAGAACACTGAAGCTTTCTTT. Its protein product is CASSFQNTEAFF.

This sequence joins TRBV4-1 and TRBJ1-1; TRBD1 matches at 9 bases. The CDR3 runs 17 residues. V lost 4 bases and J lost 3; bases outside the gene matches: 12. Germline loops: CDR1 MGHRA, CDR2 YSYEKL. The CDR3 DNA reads TGCGCCAGCAGCCGGCCGGGACAGGGTGTGAAGGACACTGAAGCTTTCTTT. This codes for CASSRPGQGVKDTEAFF.